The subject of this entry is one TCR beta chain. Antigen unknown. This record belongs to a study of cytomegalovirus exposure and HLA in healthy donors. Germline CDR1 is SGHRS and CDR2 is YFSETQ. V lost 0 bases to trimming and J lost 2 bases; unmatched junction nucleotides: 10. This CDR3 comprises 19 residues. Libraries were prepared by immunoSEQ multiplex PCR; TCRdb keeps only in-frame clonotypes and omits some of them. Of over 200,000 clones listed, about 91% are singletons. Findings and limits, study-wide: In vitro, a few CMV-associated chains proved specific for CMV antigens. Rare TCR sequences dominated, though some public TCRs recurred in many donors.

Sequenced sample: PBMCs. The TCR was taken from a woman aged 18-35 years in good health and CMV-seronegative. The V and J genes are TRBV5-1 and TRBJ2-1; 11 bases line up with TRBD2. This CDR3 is CASSLAGLAGGSPYNEQFF. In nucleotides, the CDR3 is TGCGCCAGCAGCTTGGCTGGACTAGCGGGTGGATCTCCCTACAATGAGCAGTTCTTC.